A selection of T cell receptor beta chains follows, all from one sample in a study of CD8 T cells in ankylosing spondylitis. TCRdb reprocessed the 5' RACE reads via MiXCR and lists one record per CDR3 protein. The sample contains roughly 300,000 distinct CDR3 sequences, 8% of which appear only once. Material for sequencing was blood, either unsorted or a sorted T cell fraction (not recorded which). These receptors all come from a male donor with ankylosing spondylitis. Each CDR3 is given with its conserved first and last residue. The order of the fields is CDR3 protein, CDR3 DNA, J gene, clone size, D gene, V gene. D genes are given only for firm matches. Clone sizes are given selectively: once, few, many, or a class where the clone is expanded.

CASSLVRVNEQFF	TGTGCCAGCAGCTTAGTACGCGTTAATGAGCAGTTCTTC	TRBJ2-1	.	.	TRBV7-9
CASSLTSKTGVDTQYF	TGTGCCAGCAGCTTAACGAGTAAGACAGGCGTGGATACGCAGTATTTT	TRBJ2-3	many	.	TRBV7-3
CASTRDTIYNEQFF	TGTGCCAGCACCCGGGACACGATCTACAATGAGCAGTTCTTC	TRBJ2-1	many	.	TRBV2
CASSSGWEEAFF	TGTGCCAGCAGCTCCGGTTGGGAGGAAGCTTTCTTT	TRBJ1-1	many	.	TRBV11-3
CSGRVSMNTEAFF	TGCAGCGGGAGGGTTAGCATGAACACTGAAGCTTTCTTT	TRBJ1-1	.	.	TRBV29-1
CASSLGLAGFLSGEQYF	TGTGCCAGCAGCCTGGGCCTAGCGGGATTTCTTAGCGGCGAGCAGTACTTC	TRBJ2-7	.	TRBD2	TRBV14
CASRVAESSRYEQYF	TGCGCCAGCCGGGTTGCAGAGTCTAGCCGCTACGAGCAGTACTTC	TRBJ2-7	.	.	TRBV5-1
CASSDRDYYNEQFF	TGTGCCAGCAGTGACCGGGACTACTACAATGAGCAGTTCTTC	TRBJ2-1	few	TRBD2	TRBV2
CASSLERTPDTQYF	TGCGCCAGCAGCTTGGAGCGGACCCCAGATACGCAGTATTTT	TRBJ2-3	.	.	TRBV5-1
CASSLGQGAINEQFF	TGTGCCAGCAGCCTAGGACAGGGGGCGATCAATGAGCAGTTCTTC	TRBJ2-1	many	TRBD1	TRBV7-9
CASSYGVGELFF	TGTGCCAGCAGTTACGGGGTCGGGGAGCTGTTTTTT	TRBJ2-2	few	.	TRBV6-2/TRBV6-3
CASSPRGSGLTNIQYF	TGTGCCAGCAGTCCCCGGGGTAGCGGCCTCACGAACATTCAGTACTTC	TRBJ2-4	many	.	TRBV2
CASSFSTERVDTQYF	TGTGCCAGCAGCTTTTCCACGGAGCGGGTAGATACGCAGTATTTT	TRBJ2-3	few	.	TRBV11-3
CASSSGLAGSQFF	TGTGCCAGCAGTTCCGGACTAGCGGGATCTCAATTCTTC	TRBJ2-1	few	TRBD2	TRBV12-3/TRBV12-4
CATSRVTTDRFYF	TGTGCCACCAGCAGAGTTACCACCGACCGGTTTTATTTT	TRBJ1-3	.	.	TRBV15
CASSKEGINQPQHF	TGTGCCAGCAGCAAAGAGGGGATCAATCAGCCCCAGCATTTT	TRBJ1-5	many	.	TRBV21-1
CASSFDRSEQYF	TGTGCCAGCAGTTTTGACCGGTCCGAGCAGTACTTC	TRBJ2-7	.	.	TRBV12-3/TRBV12-4
CASSISEGWRQETQYF	TGTGCCAGCAGTATCTCCGAGGGTTGGAGACAAGAGACCCAGTACTTC	TRBJ2-5	many	.	TRBV6-1
CSVEDPGGEQFF	TGCAGCGTTGAAGATCCGGGGGGTGAGCAGTTCTTC	TRBJ2-1	many	TRBD2	TRBV29-1
CASSSQAALNTGELFF	TGTGCCAGCTCATCCCAGGCGGCGCTTAACACCGGGGAGCTGTTTTTT	TRBJ2-2	.	.	TRBV18
CASSYSASGSRTDTQYF	TGTGCCAGCAGTTACTCGGCTAGCGGGAGCCGCACAGATACGCAGTATTTT	TRBJ2-3	.	TRBD2	TRBV6-5
CASSYGYRRNEQFF	TGTGCCAGCAGTTACGGATACAGGAGGAATGAGCAGTTCTTC	TRBJ2-1	.	.	TRBV6-5
CASRLTGLETQYF	TGTGCCAGCAGGCTGACAGGGTTGGAGACCCAGTACTTC	TRBJ2-5	.	TRBD1	TRBV28
CASGVAGVSEQFF	TGTGCCAGCGGGGTGGCGGGAGTTAGTGAGCAGTTCTTC	TRBJ2-1	.	TRBD2	TRBV27
CASSQGDRAPAYEQYF	TGCGCCAGCAGCCAAGGAGATAGGGCACCGGCCTACGAGCAGTACTTC	TRBJ2-7	few	.	TRBV4-1
CASSARGGTQYF	TGTGCCAGCAGCGCGAGGGGGGGTACGCAGTATTTT	TRBJ2-3	many	.	TRBV7-6
CASSSSGRYEQFF	TGTGCCAGCAGCTCTAGCGGGAGGTATGAGCAGTTCTTC	TRBJ2-1	few	TRBD2	TRBV5-5
CASSVVANTDTQYF	TGTGCCAGCAGCGTAGTAGCAAACACAGATACGCAGTATTTT	TRBJ2-3	.	.	TRBV9
CASKGPEGPQHF	TGTGCCAGCAAGGGTCCGGAGGGGCCCCAGCATTTT	TRBJ1-5	many	.	TRBV6-2/TRBV6-3
CSASTGRHEQYF	TGCAGCGCAAGCACAGGGCGACACGAGCAGTACTTC	TRBJ2-7	.	.	TRBV29-1
CASSPYGGTYEQYF	TGTGCCAGCAGCCCATATGGGGGAACCTACGAGCAGTACTTC	TRBJ2-7	.	.	TRBV3-1
CASSLVPSGGYNEQFF	TGCGCCAGCAGCTTGGTTCCTAGCGGGGGTTACAATGAGCAGTTCTTC	TRBJ2-1	many	TRBD2	TRBV5-1
CASSSGTSGSWSYF	TGTGCCAGCAGCAGCGGGACTAGCGGGAGCTGGTCGTATTTC	TRBJ2-7	few	TRBD2	TRBV27
CASSGGSRTFF	TGTGCCAGCAGCGGGGGTTCCAGGACTTTCTTT	TRBJ1-1	many	.	TRBV12-3/TRBV12-4
CASSPLAGQGTDTQYF	TGTGCCAGCAGCCCACTGGCGGGACAGGGGACTGATACGCAGTATTTT	TRBJ2-3	many	TRBD1	TRBV5-6
CASSVASGYNEQFF	TGTGCCAGCAGCGTAGCCAGCGGGTACAATGAGCAGTTCTTC	TRBJ2-1	many	.	TRBV9
CASKGGGLEQFF	TGTGCCAGCAAAGGGGGAGGCCTGGAGCAGTTCTTC	TRBJ2-1	.	.	TRBV28
CASSLVRVRTQYF	TGTGCCAGCAGCTTAGTCAGGGTGCGGACCCAGTACTTC	TRBJ2-5	few	.	TRBV11-2
CASSRTGRTNEKLFF	TGCGCCAGCAGCCGCACAGGGAGAACTAATGAAAAACTGTTTTTT	TRBJ1-4	.	.	TRBV4-1
CASSRGQINSPLHF	TGTGCCAGCAGCCGAGGGCAGATCAATTCACCCCTCCACTTT	TRBJ1-6	.	.	TRBV27
CASSSGIRETQYF	TGTGCCAGCAGCTCCGGGATACGAGAGACCCAGTACTTC	TRBJ2-5	.	.	TRBV14
CASSPLWGTGANEQYF	TGTGCCAGCAGCCCCCTGTGGGGGACAGGGGCTAACGAGCAGTACTTC	TRBJ2-7	.	TRBD1	TRBV7-9
CASSRSGRAYGNIQYF	TGCGCCAGCAGCCGTAGCGGGAGGGCCTATGGAAACATTCAGTACTTC	TRBJ2-4	few	TRBD2	TRBV4-3
CASSLRTGTDTQYF	TGTGCCAGCAGCCTACGGACGGGCACAGATACGCAGTATTTT	TRBJ2-3	many	.	TRBV7-2
CASSQGRSEKLFF	TGTGCCAGCAGCCAAGGACGGAGTGAAAAACTGTTTTTT	TRBJ1-4	many	.	TRBV3-1
CASRDRLGAGGNEQFF	TGTGCCAGCAGAGATCGCCTTGGGGCGGGAGGCAATGAGCAGTTCTTC	TRBJ2-1	.	TRBD2	TRBV12-3/TRBV12-4
CSASGRGLYSISYEQYF	TGCAGTGCTAGCGGCAGGGGGCTGTATTCAATCTCCTACGAGCAGTACTTC	TRBJ2-7	many	TRBD1	TRBV20-1
CASRRQGGGNQPQHF	TGTGCCAGCAGACGACAGGGGGGCGGCAATCAGCCCCAGCATTTT	TRBJ1-5	few	TRBD1	TRBV28
CASSVAGVNTGELFF	TGTGCCAGCAGCGTAGCTGGGGTGAACACCGGGGAGCTGTTTTTT	TRBJ2-2	.	.	TRBV9
CASSPGHLYEQYF	TGTGCCAGCTCACCAGGACACCTTTACGAGCAGTACTTC	TRBJ2-7	.	.	TRBV18
CASSFDLDNSGNTIYF	TGCGCCAGCAGCTTTGACCTGGACAACTCTGGAAACACCATATATTTT	TRBJ1-3	.	.	TRBV5-1
CASSLGGLAGSVADTQYF	TGCGCCAGCAGCTTGGGAGGACTAGCGGGCTCAGTTGCAGATACGCAGTATTTT	TRBJ2-3	many	TRBD2	TRBV5-1